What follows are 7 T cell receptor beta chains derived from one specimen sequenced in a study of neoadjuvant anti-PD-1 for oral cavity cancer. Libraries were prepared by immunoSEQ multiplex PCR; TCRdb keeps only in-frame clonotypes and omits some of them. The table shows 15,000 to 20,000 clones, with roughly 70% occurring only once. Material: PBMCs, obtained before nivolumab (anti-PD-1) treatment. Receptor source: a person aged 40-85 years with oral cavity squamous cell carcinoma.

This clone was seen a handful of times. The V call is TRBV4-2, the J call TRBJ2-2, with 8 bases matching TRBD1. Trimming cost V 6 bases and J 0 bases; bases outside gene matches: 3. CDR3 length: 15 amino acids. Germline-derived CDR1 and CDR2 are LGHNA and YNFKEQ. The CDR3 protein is CASSIQGANTGELFF. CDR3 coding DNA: TGTGCCAGCAGTATACAGGGGGCGAACACCGGGGAGCTGTTTTTT.

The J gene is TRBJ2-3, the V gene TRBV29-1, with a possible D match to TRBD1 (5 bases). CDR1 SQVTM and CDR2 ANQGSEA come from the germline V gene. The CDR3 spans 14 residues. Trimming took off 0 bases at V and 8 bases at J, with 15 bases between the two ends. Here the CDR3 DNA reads TGCAGCGTTGAAGATCCACAGGTTGGGTCTACGCAGTATTTT. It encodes CSVEDPQVGSTQYF.

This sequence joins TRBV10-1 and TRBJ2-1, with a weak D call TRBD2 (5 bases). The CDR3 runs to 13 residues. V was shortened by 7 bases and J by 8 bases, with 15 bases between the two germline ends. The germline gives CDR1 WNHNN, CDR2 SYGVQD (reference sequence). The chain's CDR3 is CASIAFARDEQFF. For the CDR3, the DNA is TGCGCCAGCATCGCGTTTGCGCGGGATGAGCAGTTCTTC.

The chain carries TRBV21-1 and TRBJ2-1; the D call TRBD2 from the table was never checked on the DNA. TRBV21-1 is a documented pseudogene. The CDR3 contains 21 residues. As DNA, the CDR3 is TGTGCCAGCACCCCTGCGCTCTCGACAGGGTACAAGCGGGAGGGTTCTAATGAGCAGTTCTTC. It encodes CASTPALSTGYKREGSNEQFF.

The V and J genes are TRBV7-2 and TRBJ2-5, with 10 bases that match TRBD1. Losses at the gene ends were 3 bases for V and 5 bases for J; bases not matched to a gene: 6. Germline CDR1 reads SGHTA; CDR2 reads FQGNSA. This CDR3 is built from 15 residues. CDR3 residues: CASSFGTGERETQYF. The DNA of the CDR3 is TGTGCCAGCAGCTTTGGGACAGGGGAAAGGGAGACCCAGTACTTC.

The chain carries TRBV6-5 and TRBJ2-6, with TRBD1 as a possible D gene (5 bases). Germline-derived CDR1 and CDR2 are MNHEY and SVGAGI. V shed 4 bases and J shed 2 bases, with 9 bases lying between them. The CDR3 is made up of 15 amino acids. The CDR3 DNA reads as TGTGCCAGCAGTTGGACACACCCTGGGGCCAACGTCCTGACTTTC. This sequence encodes CASSWTHPGANVLTF.

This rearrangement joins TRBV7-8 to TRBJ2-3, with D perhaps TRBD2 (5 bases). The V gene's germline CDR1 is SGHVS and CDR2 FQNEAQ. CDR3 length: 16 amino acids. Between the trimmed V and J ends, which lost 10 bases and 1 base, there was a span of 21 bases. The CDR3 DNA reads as TGTGCCACCCACGGGAAATACGAGGGCGGCACAGATACGCAGTATTTT. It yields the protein CATHGKYEGGTDTQYF.